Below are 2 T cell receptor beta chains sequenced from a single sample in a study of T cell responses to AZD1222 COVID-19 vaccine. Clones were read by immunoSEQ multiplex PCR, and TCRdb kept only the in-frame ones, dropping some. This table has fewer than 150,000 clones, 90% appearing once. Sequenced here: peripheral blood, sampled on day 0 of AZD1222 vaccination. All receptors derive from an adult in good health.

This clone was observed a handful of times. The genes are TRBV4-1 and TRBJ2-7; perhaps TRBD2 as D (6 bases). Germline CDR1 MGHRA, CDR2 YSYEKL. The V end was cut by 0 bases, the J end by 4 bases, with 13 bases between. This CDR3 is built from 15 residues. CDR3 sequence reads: CASSQDGGILYEQYF. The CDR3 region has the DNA TGCGCCAGCAGCCAAGATGGGGGGATTCTTTACGAGCAGTACTTC.

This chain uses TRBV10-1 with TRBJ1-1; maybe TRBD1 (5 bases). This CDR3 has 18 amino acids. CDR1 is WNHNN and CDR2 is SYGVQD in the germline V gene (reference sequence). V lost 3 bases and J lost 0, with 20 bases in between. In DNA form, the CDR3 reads TGCGCCAGCAGTGAATTTAATCAAGGGGACGGATTGAACACTGAAGCTTTCTTT. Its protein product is CASSEFNQGDGLNTEAFF.